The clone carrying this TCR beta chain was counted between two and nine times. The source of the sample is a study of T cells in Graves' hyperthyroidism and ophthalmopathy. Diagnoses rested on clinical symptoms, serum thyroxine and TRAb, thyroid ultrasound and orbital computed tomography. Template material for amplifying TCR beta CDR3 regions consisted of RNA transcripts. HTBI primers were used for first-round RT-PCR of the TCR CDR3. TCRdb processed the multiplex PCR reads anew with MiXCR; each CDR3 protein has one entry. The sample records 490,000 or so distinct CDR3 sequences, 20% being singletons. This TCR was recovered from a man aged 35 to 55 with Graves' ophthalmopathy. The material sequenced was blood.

The CDR3 bases are TGTGCCAGCAGCTTCCGGGACACAGTTCACTATGGCTACACCTTC. Amino acid sequence: CASSFRDTVHYGYTF. The gene calls are TRBV7-9 and TRBJ1-2, with a tentative D call TRBD1 (6 bases). Trimming removed 3 bases at V and 3 bases at J, with 14 bases between. This CDR3 is built from 15 residues. In germline, CDR1 is SEHNR, CDR2 FQNEAQ (reference sequence).